The source of this T cell receptor beta chain is a study of blood T cell repertoires in COVID-19. Study overall: The United States, Italy and Spain supplied acute and convalescent COVID-19 samples. PBMCs, B-cell-depleted T cells, or T cells were the source of the cDNA or gDNA that made up the material.

The CDR3 consists of 17 residues. With V trimmed by 0 bases and J by 5 bases, 9 bases remained unmatched. CDR1 SNHLY and CDR2 FYNNEI come from the germline V gene. Per the study methods: Quantification of nucleated cells was approximated via reference gene primer amplification. Sequencing was performed with immunoSEQ multiplex PCR; in TCRdb, only in-frame clones are kept and a portion is missing. V and J calls and clone size follow that table, whereas D and trimming were derived from the DNA. Among under 200,000 clones listed, 80% to 95% were seen once. Sample: peripheral blood. The origin of this receptor is a man over 45 with acute or convalescent COVID-19. The chain combines TRBV2 with TRBJ2-2; 7 bases are a match to TRBD2. CDR3 region: CASSEALPAGVTGELFF. In DNA form, the CDR3 reads TGTGCCAGCAGTGAAGCGCTTCCCGCGGGGGTAACCGGGGAGCTGTTTTTT.